The 28 T cell receptor beta chains below all came from one sample that was sequenced in a study of follicular helper T cells after annual influenza vaccination. Profiling relied on immunoSEQ multiplex PCR, and the TCRdb table lists in-frame clones only, not all of them. The repertoire has 2,700 or so clones, more than 60% of them found once; the top ten carry about 1.5%. Time point meaning: 2014-2015 season, pre-vaccination. The sample consisted of CXCR5+ CD38- circulating T follicular helper cells from blood, taken on the day of influenza vaccination. Subset: circulating Tfh, non-naive CD4+CXCR5+PD-1+ (ICOS+CD38+ or ICOS-CD38-). The receptors originated from an adult who received the influenza vaccine.

This chain joins TRBV28 and TRBJ2-7; either TRBD1 or TRBD2 may supply D (5 bases each). CDR3 length: 15 residues. The germline V gene encodes CDR1 MDHEN and CDR2 SYDVKM. V lost 6 bases and J 3 bases, leaving 18 bases between the germline ends. As DNA, the CDR3 is TGTGCCAGCAGCCCCGGTGGGACGGACCTCTACGAGCAGTACTTC. Translation gives CASSPGGTDLYEQYF.

Only one count was recorded for this clone. The chain uses TRBV11-2 and TRBJ2-5; 10 positions match TRBD2. J lost 4 bases, V lost 1 base, and 6 bases had no gene match. CDR3 length: 16 residues. Looked up from germline, CDR1 is SGHAT and CDR2 is FQNNGV. The CDR3 sequence is CASSLALAGVGETQYF. The CDR3 region has the DNA TGTGCCAGCAGCTTAGCGCTAGCGGGGGTAGGAGAGACCCAGTACTTC.

This clone was detected only a few times. The V call is TRBV4-2, the J call TRBJ1-5, with a weak D call TRBD1 (6 bases). V dropped 1 base and J dropped 5 bases, with 12 bases sitting between them. The CDR3 has 15 residues. Germline CDR1 LGHNA, CDR2 YNFKEQ. The CDR3 nucleotides read TGTGCCAGCAGCCAAGTGTCAGGGGAGGATCAGCCCCAGCATTTT. This translates into CASSQVSGEDQPQHF.

This clone was counted a single time. The chain employs TRBV7-2 and TRBJ2-2, with no clear D. Per germline, CDR1 SGHTA and CDR2 FQGNSA. V was trimmed by 0 bases and J by 1 base, leaving 9 bases between them. This CDR3 has 16 amino acids. For the CDR3, the DNA is TGTGCCAGCAGCTTAGCGCAGCCCCGGAACACCGGGGAGCTGTTTTTT. Residues: CASSLAQPRNTGELFF.

V and J are TRBV18 and TRBJ1-4; D is uncertain. Germline V gene data show CDR1 as KGHSH and CDR2 as LQKENI. The length of the CDR3 is 12 residues. Trimming cost V 0 bases and J 11 bases, with 7 bases left between them. The CDR3 sequence: CASSPPEMKLFF. The CDR3 DNA is TGTGCCAGCTCACCACCTGAAATGAAACTGTTTTTT.

The chain uses TRBV7-2 and TRBJ2-1; no clear D. There are 13 residues in the CDR3. The ends were cut back, 5 bases at V and 4 bases at J, with 9 bases in the middle. Germline V gene sequence: CDR1 SGHTA, CDR2 FQGNSA. The CDR3 DNA reads as TGTGCCAGCAGCCCATCGGTGTACAATGAGCAGTTCTTC. Protein: CASSPSVYNEQFF.

The chain joins TRBV2 to TRBJ1-5; possible D gene TRBD1, 5 bases. Deletions cut 0 bases from V and 6 bases from J, with 12 bases between. This CDR3 has 15 residues. Germline V CDR1 and CDR2: SNHLY, FYNNEI. The CDR3 region has the DNA TGTGCCAGCAGTGAAGCGCTTCAGGGAGGTCAGCCCCAGCATTTT. This sequence encodes CASSEALQGGQPQHF.

The V and J genes are TRBV9 and TRBJ1-4; D gene unclear. Germline CDR1 and CDR2: SGDLS and YYNGEE. The CDR3 spans 15 residues. V was clipped by 6 bases and J by 2 bases, with 14 bases between them. The CDR3 DNA reads TGTGCCAGCACCCGTACGGGAACCACTAATGAAAAACTGTTTTTT. It codes for CASTRTGTTNEKLFF.

V usage is TRBV7-2 and J usage is TRBJ2-2; D is perhaps TRBD1 (6 bases). CDR1 and CDR2 from the germline V gene are SGHTA and FQGNSA. Trimming removed 8 bases from V and 2 bases from J, with 18 bases in between. The CDR3 runs to 16 residues. The CDR3 loop reads CASSKAGVVNTGELFF. CDR3 nucleotides: TGTGCCAGCTCGAAGGCAGGGGTTGTTAACACCGGGGAGCTGTTTTTT.

The chain employs TRBV7-9 and TRBJ2-2; possible D gene TRBD1, 6 bases. V was cut by 5 bases and J by 7 bases, with 11 bases left in between. This CDR3 has 13 amino acids. Per germline, CDR1 SEHNR and CDR2 FQNEAQ (reference sequence). Here the CDR3 DNA reads TGTGCCAGCAGCGACAACAGGGTCGGGGAGCTGTTTTTT. Protein sequence: CASSDNRVGELFF. The full variable domain, with the rest looked up from reference TRBV7-9 and TRBJ2-2, is DTGVSQNPRHKITKRGQNVTFRCDPISEHNRLYWYRQTLGQGPEFLTYFQNEAQLEKSRLLSDRFSAERPKGSFSTLEIQRTEQGDSAMYLCASSDNRVGELFFGEGSRLTVL.

The rearrangement joins TRBV11-2 to TRBJ2-5, with 9 bases matching TRBD2. The CDR3 has 16 residues. Germline CDR1 reads SGHAT; CDR2 reads FQNNGV. The junction had 11 bases not matched to a gene; V was cut back by 4 bases and J by 5 bases. CDR3 bases: TGTGCCAGCAGCTCTAGCGGGGACCCACTTCGGGAGACCCAGTACTTC. Translation gives CASSSSGDPLRETQYF.

The chain recombines TRBV19 with TRBJ2-2, with TRBD1 matching 12 bases. V lost 5 bases and J lost 5; bases outside the gene matches: 12. Germline CDR1 is LNHDA and CDR2 is SQIVND (reference sequence). The CDR3 sequence is 18 residues long. The CDR3 DNA follows: TGTGCCAGTAGTGCTGGGACAGGGGGCTACATGGGGACCGGGGAGCTGTTTTTT. It encodes CASSAGTGGYMGTGELFF. Complete variable domain (other parts from reference TRBV19 and TRBJ2-2): DGGITQSPKYLFRKEGQNVTLSCEQNLNHDAMYWYRQDPGQGLRLIYYSQIVNDFQKGDIAEGYSVSREKKESFPLTVTSAQKNPTAFYLCASSAGTGGYMGTGELFFGEGSRLTVL.

The chain employs TRBV2 and TRBJ2-3, with D perhaps matching TRBD1 (5 bases). CDR3 length: 16 residues. The germline V gene has CDR1 SNHLY and CDR2 FYNNEI. V was cut by 4 bases and J by 1 base, with 15 bases left in between. CDR3 sequence reads: CASSAPQGWGTDTQYF. CDR3 DNA sequence: TGTGCCAGCAGTGCCCCCCAGGGTTGGGGCACAGATACGCAGTATTTT.

This CDR3 reads CASSVIGEGKLFF. Written as DNA, the CDR3 is TGTGCCAGCAGCGTTATAGGGGAGGGAAAACTGTTTTTT. The rearrangement uses TRBV9 and TRBJ1-4; D is possibly TRBD1 (5 bases). V lost 2 bases and J 10 bases, leaving 12 bases between the germline ends. CDR1 SGDLS and CDR2 YYNGEE come from the germline V gene. CDR3 length: 13 residues. Full variable domain (rest looked up from reference TRBV9 and TRBJ1-4): DSGVTQTPKHLITATGQRVTLRCSPRSGDLSVYWYQQSLDQGLQFLIQYYNGEERAKGNILERFSAQQFPDLHSELNLSSLELGDSALYFCASSVIGEGKLFFGSGTQLSVL.

This sequence joins TRBV4-1 and TRBJ1-6, with 10 bases matching TRBD1. Germline V gene lookup returns CDR1 MGHRA and CDR2 YSYEKL. Trimming at V came to 1 base and at J to 8 bases, leaving 2 bases not matched to a gene. The CDR3 runs 15 residues. As DNA, the CDR3 is TGCGCCAGCAGCCAAGCCGGGACAGGGGATTCACCCCTCCACTTT. This sequence encodes CASSQAGTGDSPLHF.

The chain has TRBV11-2 and TRBJ2-5; 7 bases agree with TRBD1. Germline V gene data show CDR1 as SGHAT and CDR2 as FQNNGV. Trimming cost V 1 base and J 5 bases; bases outside gene matches: 7. There are 15 residues in the CDR3. The CDR3 DNA is TGTGCCAGCAGCTTAGGGGACAGAACTCAGGAGACCCAGTACTTC. It translates to CASSLGDRTQETQYF.

V and J are TRBV6-6 and TRBJ2-1; 11 positions agree with TRBD2. The germline V gene has CDR1 MNHNY and CDR2 SVGAGI (reference sequence). The CDR3 is 14 amino acids. The ends lost 4 bases at V and 10 bases at J; junction bases unmatched: 6. CDR3 sequence (DNA): TGTGCCAGCAGTTTAACGACTAGCGGGGCGGAGCAGTTCTTC. Amino acids: CASSLTTSGAEQFF.

This clone was recorded a few times. The chain recombines TRBV6-1 with TRBJ2-1, with 8 bases matching TRBD1. The CDR3 is made up of 13 amino acids. Germline V CDR1 and CDR2: MNHNS, SASEGT. V gave up 8 bases and J gave up 2 bases; unmatched junction bases: 2. CDR3 amino acids: CASGGQAYNEQFF. The CDR3 bases are TGTGCCAGCGGGGGACAGGCCTACAATGAGCAGTTCTTC.

The chain uses TRBV6-6 and TRBJ1-2; D is unresolved. Per the germline V gene, CDR1 is MNHNY and CDR2 is SVGAGI (reference sequence). V lost 0 bases to trimming and J lost 4 bases, with 12 bases between them. The CDR3 has 15 amino acids. CDR3: CASSYSGLGSYGYTF. The CDR3 nucleotides are TGTGCCAGCAGTTACTCCGGGTTGGGAAGCTATGGCTACACCTTC.

The J gene is TRBJ2-7, the V gene TRBV7-2; the match to TRBD2 covers 11 bases. The V gene end was trimmed by 2 bases and the J gene end by 6 bases; junction bases not matched to a gene: 9. The CDR3 loop spans 16 amino acids. Germline CDR1 is SGHTA and CDR2 is FQGNSA. The CDR3, as DNA: TGTGCCAGCAGCTTACGCCTAGCGGGGGGAATCGGCGAGCAGTACTTC. This gives the protein CASSLRLAGGIGEQYF.

The V and J genes are TRBV5-1 and TRBJ2-1, with D perhaps matching TRBD1 (5 bases). Germline V gene lookup returns CDR1 SGHRS and CDR2 YFSETQ. V lost 4 bases and J 5 bases, leaving 16 bases between the germline ends. There are 15 residues in the CDR3. CDR3 sequence reads: CASSGQGQVHNEQFF. CDR3 bases: TGCGCCAGCAGCGGTCAGGGCCAGGTGCACAATGAGCAGTTCTTC.

This clone appeared a single time. This chain connects TRBV11-3 to TRBJ1-1; D unresolved. Germline V gene data show CDR1 as SGHNT and CDR2 as YENEEA. V was clipped by 5 bases and J by 5 bases, with 9 bases between them. This CDR3 has 12 residues. CDR3 amino acids: CASSPLGTEAFF. Here the CDR3 DNA reads TGTGCCAGCAGCCCGCTGGGTACTGAAGCTTTCTTT.

The V call is TRBV5-1, the J call TRBJ2-5; maybe TRBD1 (6 bases). Deletions cut 4 bases from V and 0 bases from J, with 13 bases between. The CDR3 is 15 residues long. Germline V gene lookup returns CDR1 SGHRS and CDR2 YFSETQ. CDR3 sequence (DNA): TGCGCCAGCAGCCGAGGACAGCCGTACCAAGAGACCCAGTACTTC. This sequence encodes CASSRGQPYQETQYF.

This chain links TRBV5-6 with TRBJ1-1, with a possible D match to TRBD1 (5 bases). The CDR3 is 15 amino acids. The germline V and J ends were trimmed by 4 bases and 4 bases, with 17 bases remaining between them. Germline CDR1 reads SGHDT; CDR2 reads YYEEEE. CDR3 sequence: CASSAEAGGSTEAFF. The CDR3 DNA follows: TGTGCCAGCAGCGCCGAGGCTGGGGGGAGCACTGAAGCTTTCTTT.

The V call is TRBV14, the J call TRBJ2-1; 13 positions match TRBD2. CDR3 length: 18 residues. J was trimmed by 0 bases and V by 4 bases; bases with no gene match: 6. Per germline, CDR1 SGHDN and CDR2 FVKESK. The CDR3 coding sequence is TGTGCCAGCAGCCCCAAGACTAGCGGGAGGAGCTCCTACAATGAGCAGTTCTTC. Translated: CASSPKTSGRSSYNEQFF.

This clone was recorded once. The chain carries TRBV5-4 and TRBJ2-2; D possibly corresponds to TRBD1 (6 bases). The CDR3 spans 15 residues. CDR1 is SGHNT, CDR2 YYREEE, per germline (reference sequence). The ends were cut back, 2 bases at V and 2 bases at J, with 10 bases in the middle. In DNA, the CDR3 is TGTGCCAGCAGCTTAGGGACACATAACACCGGGGAGCTGTTTTTT. This encodes CASSLGTHNTGELFF.

The CDR3 region has the DNA TGTGCCAGCAGCCAAGACAGTGTCTCACCCCTCCACTTT. Translating it yields CASSQDSVSPLHF. The chain carries TRBV4-2 and TRBJ1-6; no firm D call. The CDR3 loop spans 13 amino acids. Deletions cut 0 bases from V and 10 bases from J, with 7 bases between. From germline, CDR1 is LGHNA and CDR2 YNFKEQ.

The chain links TRBV11-1 to TRBJ1-2, with TRBD1 as a possible D gene (6 bases). The CDR3 spans 13 residues. Germline CDR1 SGHAT, CDR2 FQDESV (reference sequence). V shed 5 bases and J shed 4 bases, with 11 bases lying between them. The CDR3 sequence is CASSAGATYGYTF. The CDR3 DNA reads TGTGCCAGCAGCGCGGGGGCTACCTATGGCTACACCTTC.